This T cell receptor beta chain was obtained from a study of T cell repertoires in aging, cancer and after chemotherapy. Peripheral blood genomic DNA, not sorted cells or RNA, was the template. Findings and caveats of the study: These repertoire data do not allow conclusions about immunological memory after chemotherapy.

TRB rearrangements spanning V, D and J were amplified using mixed TRB-A/B primers. TCRdb re-called the multiplex PCR reads through MiXCR, storing one row per CDR3 protein. The table has several thousand distinct CDR3 sequences, over 40% seen once. Worth noting for this clonotype: Its antigen is unknown.

Germline CDR1 reads LNHNV; CDR2 reads YYDKDF (reference sequence). Deletions cut 1 base from V and 4 bases from J, with 13 bases between. The CDR3 totals 15 residues. Sequencing input: blood. This sequence joins TRBV15 and TRBJ2-5; perhaps TRBD1 as D (5 bases). The sequence was collected from a human donor with a solid tumor. The CDR3 sequence: CATSRALMGRETQYF. The CDR3 bases are TGTGCCACCAGCAGAGCGCTTATGGGGCGAGAGACCCAGTACTTC.